The sequence of this TCR beta chain was determined in a study of blood T cells in healthy people across ages (dated by TCRdb to the mid-2010s). With regard to the full study: In model experiments, roughly one uniquely barcoded TCR beta cDNA molecule per two T cells was captured by template switching. The donors were split into four age groups: young (average about 15 years), middle-aged (about 40), aged (over 55) and long-lived (82). To track age-related changes in TCR beta repertoire diversity, the study relied on deep sequencing normalized with unique cDNA molecular identifiers. Using the same blood draw, the study looked at two additional independent replicas of 1 million unique cDNA reads for two donors, one aged 18 to 30 and the other aged 80 or older.

The germline ends are 5 bases apart after V is trimmed by 2 bases and J by 2 bases. Reading from cysteine to phenylalanine, the CDR3 counts 12 amino acids. CDR3 DNA only is kept here, 36 bases in frame from base 1. CDR1 and CDR2 (SQVTM, ANQGSEA) derive from the germline V gene. Broader findings and caveats from the paper: Estimates of total diversity from one million sequenced T cells were regarded as lower bounds and underestimates. A strong correlation was found between observed TCR beta diversity and the percentage of naive T cells measured by flow cytometry. Compared with the aged group, the long-lived group had more naive CD4+ T cells, fewer expanded clones and increased TCR diversity, a pattern suggesting age selection. Because donor CMV infection status was unknown, age-related changes in expanded clonotypes were potentially confounded. Since profiling was done on bulk unsorted PBMCs, naive and antigen-experienced compartments could not be conclusively compared. Observed TCR beta diversity per million T cells fell roughly linearly with age, and a significant reduction was already apparent by age roughly 40.

The method was 5' RACE. Sequencer: Illumina HiSeq 2500. A second PCR of about 6 to 11 cycles was run with a J-beta primer mix and a sample-barcoded 5' primer. Each TCR beta cDNA molecule received a unique molecular identifier from a template-switch 5' adaptor carrying 12 random nucleotides. Each sample yielded at least 2.5 million CDR3-containing paired-end reads. First-strand cDNA synthesis was performed from all RNA using the Mint cDNA synthesis kit, with priming by a TRBC-specific oligonucleotide. After uracil-DNA glycosylase treatment, a first 18-cycle PCR used universal primers M1SS and BC2_uni_R on all cDNA. As for how the authors treated the data: Normalization of each sample was performed by random selection of 1 million high-quality reads, each carrying a distinct molecular identifier. Instead of being binned into consensus sequences, reads with shared molecular identifiers were discarded. MiTCR, set to a Q25 quality threshold and the strictest error-elimination algorithm, was used for CDR3 identification, clonotype clustering and error correction. A nonparametric unseen species model with Euler transformation was used to estimate lower-bound total TCR beta diversity. The public reads were reprocessed in TCRdb via fastp at Q25 and MiXCR, keeping in-frame beta chains. Each CDR3 protein appears once, grouped with its most common genes and DNA. The V and J calls, along with clone size, are taken from TCRdb and not from the paper's own processing. This sample is represented by 800,000 or so distinct CDR3 sequences; just under 25% of them were singletons. The top ten hold more than 3% of the sample.

Systemically healthy Caucasian individuals from Russia, 39 in total and aged about 6 to 100 years, were included as donors. Each donor gave roughly 11 milliliters of peripheral blood, drawn into EDTA-treated Vacutainer tubes. Ficoll-Paque density-gradient centrifugation was used to isolate PBMCs, with at least 6 million per sample. Trizol reagent was used to extract total RNA from the PBMCs, yielding at least 6 micrograms per sample. The percentages of naive CD45RAhigh/CD27high T cells were determined by flow cytometry on a PBMC aliquot from every donor. This clonotype was recorded a few times. This receptor's antigen is unknown. Base qualities were left out, and no much larger clone turns up one base away. These data are also associated with another study on T cells of mothers and their children. The second study also describes: Nine systemically healthy Caucasian individuals, comprising three mothers and their six children, were included as donors. cDNA synthesis consumed the entire amount of extracted RNA, loaded at around 1.5 ug RNA in each 15 ul reaction. In the second PCR, the M1S primer introduced both the sample barcodes and 2-4 random nucleotides. More than 8.5 million TCR beta CDR3 reads were obtained from each mother, and 2.5 million to 3 million reads were obtained from each child. Thymic selection similarly shapes TCR recombination output in related and unrelated pairs, with minor effect from inherited differences. Related mother-child pairs always showed normalized repertoire overlap that was slightly higher than in unrelated mother-child pairs, though the difference was never significant. Persistent microchimeric T cell clones were not detected, at a sensitivity of 95 to 100 clones per million clonotypes. The study used deep NGS to compare TCR beta repertoires of mothers and children, seeking features distinguishing related mother-child pairs from unrelated individuals. On average, the children were about 10 +/- 4 years old, while the mothers were around 40 +/- 4 years old. After adapter ligation was performed with NEBNext reagents, the libraries were sequenced on an Illumina HiSeq 2000 with 100+100 nt paired-end reads. To avoid cross-contamination, the mother libraries and the child libraries were prepared a month apart and sequenced in separate runs. For each donor, between about 450,000 and 2,300,000 distinct TCR beta clonotypes were identified. Naive TCR beta clonotypes were estimated from low-frequency clonotypes matched to each donor's FACS-determined naive share, without sorting.

The sequence was collected from a boy under 18 in good health. The V and J segments used are TRBV29-1 and TRBJ2-3; the D gene lacks a confident call. Sequences were obtained from blood. The CDR3 in this case is CSVERYTDTQYF. The nucleotides are TGCAGCGTTGAACGGTACACAGATACGCAGTATTTT.